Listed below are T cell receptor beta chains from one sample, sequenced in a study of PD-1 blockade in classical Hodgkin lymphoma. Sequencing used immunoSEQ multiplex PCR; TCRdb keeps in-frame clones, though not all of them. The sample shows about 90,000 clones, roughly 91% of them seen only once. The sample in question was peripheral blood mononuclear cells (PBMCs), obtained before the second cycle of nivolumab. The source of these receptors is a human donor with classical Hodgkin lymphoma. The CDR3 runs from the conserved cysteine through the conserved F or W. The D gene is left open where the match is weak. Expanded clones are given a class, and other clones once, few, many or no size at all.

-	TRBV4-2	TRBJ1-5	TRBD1	CASSQTGGGYSNQPQHF	TGTGCCAGCAGCCAGACAGGGGGGGGATATAGCAATCAGCCCCAGCATTTT
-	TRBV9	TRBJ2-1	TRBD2	CASSVGLAGGPSYNEQFF	TGTGCCAGCAGCGTAGGACTAGCGGGAGGGCCCTCCTACAATGAGCAGTTCTTC
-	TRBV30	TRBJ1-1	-	CAWRGLRGNTEAFF	TGTGCCTGGAGGGGGCTTAGGGGGAACACTGAAGCTTTCTTT
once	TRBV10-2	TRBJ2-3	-	CASSALGTLSTDTQYF	TGCGCCAGCAGTGCCCTCGGGACACTAAGCACAGATACGCAGTATTTT
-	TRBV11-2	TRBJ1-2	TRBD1	CASSSKTGIEANYGYTF	TGTGCCAGCAGCTCAAAGACAGGGATTGAAGCGAACTATGGCTACACCTTC
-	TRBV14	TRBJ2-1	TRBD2	CASSQDRLAGVNEQFF	TGTGCCAGCAGCCAAGATCGACTAGCGGGAGTCAATGAGCAGTTCTTC
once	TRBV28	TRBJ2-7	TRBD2	CASRSAGGGNYEQYF	TGTGCCAGCAGGTCGGCGGGAGGAGGGAACTACGAGCAGTACTTC
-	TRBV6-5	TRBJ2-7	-	CASSPSGGGTYEQYF	TGTGCCAGCAGCCCCTCCGGGGGAGGCACCTACGAGCAGTACTTC
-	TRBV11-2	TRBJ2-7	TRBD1	CASSPDQRTGGEQYF	TGTGCCAGCAGCCCAGACCAAAGGACAGGGGGCGAGCAGTACTTC
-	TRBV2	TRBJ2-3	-	CASSGGGSFTDTQYF	TGTGCCAGCAGTGGTGGGGGTTCCTTCACAGATACGCAGTATTTT
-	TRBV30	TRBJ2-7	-	CASQGGTEQYF	TGTGCCTCGCAAGGAGGGACAGAGCAGTACTTC
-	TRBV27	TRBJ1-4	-	CASSFSREQGEKLFF	TGTGCCAGCAGTTTCAGTCGGGAACAGGGCGAAAAACTGTTTTTT
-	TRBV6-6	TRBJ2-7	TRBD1	CASSRPGQGTYEQYF	TGTGCCAGCAGTCGACCGGGACAGGGGACCTACGAGCAGTACTTC
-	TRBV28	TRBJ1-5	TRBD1	CASSTRQGAPNQPQHF	TGTGCCAGCAGTACGCGGCAGGGGGCACCCAATCAGCCCCAGCATTTT
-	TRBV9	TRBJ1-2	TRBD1	CASSARSGQGLNRDGYTF	TGTGCCAGCAGCGCCCGGTCGGGACAGGGGTTAAACCGGGATGGCTACACCTTC
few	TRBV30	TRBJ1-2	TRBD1	CAWTGGGGYTF	TGTGCCTGGACAGGGGGAGGAGGCTACACCTTC
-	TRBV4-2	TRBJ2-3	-	CASSQLSGPPSTDTQYF	TGTGCCAGCAGCCAATTAAGCGGGCCTCCTAGCACAGATACGCAGTATTTT
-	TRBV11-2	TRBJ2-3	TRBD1	CASSQPQGAKDTQYF	TGTGCCAGCAGCCAACCACAGGGGGCTAAGGATACGCAGTATTTT
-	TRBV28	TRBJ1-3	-	CASSVSSGRLIGNTIYF	TGTGCCAGCAGTGTTTCCTCCGGTCGTCTCATCGGAAACACCATATATTTT
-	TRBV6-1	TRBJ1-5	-	CASSEIFSEPQHF	TGTGCCAGCAGTGAAATCTTCTCTGAGCCCCAGCATTTT
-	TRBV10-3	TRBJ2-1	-	CAISESGSGIYEQFF	TGTGCCATCAGTGAGTCGGGTAGTGGTATATATGAGCAGTTCTTC
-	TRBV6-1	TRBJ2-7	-	CASTRRYEQYF	TGTGCCAGCACCCGCCGCTACGAGCAGTACTTC
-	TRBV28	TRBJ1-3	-	CASSPQTRLGTGNTIYF	TGTGCCAGCAGTCCCCAGACCCGGCTCGGCACTGGAAACACCATATATTTT
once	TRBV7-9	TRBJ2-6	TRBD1	CASSLRQGPGANVLTF	TGTGCCAGCAGCTTAAGACAGGGCCCTGGGGCCAACGTCCTGACTTTC
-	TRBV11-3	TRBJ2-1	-	CASSLGTGGDEQFF	TGTGCCAGCAGCTTAGGGACAGGCGGGGATGAGCAGTTCTTC
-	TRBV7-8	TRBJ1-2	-	CASTPDTFRELFGYTF	TGTGCCAGCACCCCGGACACCTTCCGCGAGCTCTTCGGCTACACCTTC
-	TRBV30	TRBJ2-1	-	CAWSDPWGGNRNEQFF	TGTGCCTGGAGTGACCCCTGGGGCGGGAACCGCAATGAGCAGTTCTTC
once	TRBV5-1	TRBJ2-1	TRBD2	CASSLAWGLAETNEQFF	TGCGCCAGCAGCTTGGCATGGGGACTAGCGGAGACAAATGAGCAGTTCTTC
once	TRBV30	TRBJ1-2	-	CAWARGSNYGYTF	TGTGCCTGGGCAAGGGGGTCGAACTATGGCTACACCTTC
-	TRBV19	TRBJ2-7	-	CASSPRAWGDSYEQYF	TGTGCCAGTAGTCCCCGAGCGTGGGGAGACTCCTACGAGCAGTACTTC
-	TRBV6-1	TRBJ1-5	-	CASSEAFDQLQHF	TGTGCCAGCAGTGAAGCGTTTGATCAGCTCCAGCATTTT
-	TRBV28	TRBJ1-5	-	CASSFWGEGERLGNQPQHF	TGTGCCAGCAGTTTTTGGGGGGAGGGGGAAAGGCTAGGCAATCAGCCCCAGCATTTT
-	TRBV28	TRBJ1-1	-	CASSFVQAEAFF	TGTGCCAGCAGTTTTGTACAGGCTGAAGCTTTCTTT
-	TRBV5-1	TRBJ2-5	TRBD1	CASSRTGTQETQYF	TGCGCCAGCAGCCGGACAGGGACCCAAGAGACCCAGTACTTC
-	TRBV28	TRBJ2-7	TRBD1	CASSLGVGQGVRSYEQYF	TGTGCCAGCAGTTTGGGAGTTGGACAGGGGGTTAGATCCTACGAGCAGTACTTC
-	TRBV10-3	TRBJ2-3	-	CAIRYQVFTDTQYF	TGTGCCATCAGATATCAGGTATTCACAGATACGCAGTATTTT
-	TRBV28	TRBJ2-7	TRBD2	CASSGIPGLAAYEQYF	TGTGCCAGCAGTGGGATACCGGGACTAGCAGCCTACGAGCAGTACTTC
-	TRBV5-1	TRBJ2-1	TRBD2	CASSLAAGTSSYNEQFF	TGCGCCAGCAGCTTGGCCGCTGGGACTAGCTCCTACAATGAGCAGTTCTTC
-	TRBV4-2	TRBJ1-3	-	CASSLFGNTIYF	TGTGCCAGCAGCCTATTCGGAAACACCATATATTTT
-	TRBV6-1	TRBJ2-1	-	CASRVVVEQFF	TGTGCCAGCAGGGTTGTTGTTGAGCAGTTCTTC
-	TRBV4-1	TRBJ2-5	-	CASSRIRLGETQYF	TGCGCCAGCAGCCGTATTAGACTAGGGGAGACCCAGTACTTC
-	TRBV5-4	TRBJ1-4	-	CASSDEPQEEKLFF	TGTGCCAGCAGCGACGAGCCCCAAGAGGAAAAACTGTTTTTT
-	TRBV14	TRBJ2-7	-	CASSHTRGRAEGYEQYF	TGTGCCAGCAGCCACACCAGGGGACGGGCGGAGGGCTACGAGCAGTACTTC
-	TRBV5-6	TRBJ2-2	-	CASNKQGRQTGELFF	TGTGCCAGCAACAAACAGGGACGCCAGACCGGGGAGCTGTTTTTT
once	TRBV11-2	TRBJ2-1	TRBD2	CASSFLAEPYNEQFF	TGTGCCAGCAGCTTCCTAGCGGAACCCTACAATGAGCAGTTCTTC
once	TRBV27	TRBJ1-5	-	CASSFFPGNQPQHF	TGTGCCAGCAGTTTTTTCCCCGGCAATCAGCCCCAGCATTTT
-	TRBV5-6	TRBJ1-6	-	CASSPLTNSPLHF	TGTGCCAGCAGCCCCCTGACTAATTCACCCCTCCACTTT
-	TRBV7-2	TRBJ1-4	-	CASSADWGANEKLFF	TGTGCCAGCAGCGCCGATTGGGGCGCTAATGAAAAACTGTTTTTT
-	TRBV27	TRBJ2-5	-	CASSSSLRGQETQYF	TGTGCCAGCAGTTCTAGCCTTCGAGGGCAAGAGACCCAGTACTTC
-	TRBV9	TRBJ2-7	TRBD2	CASSVAAGDYEQYF	TGTGCCAGCAGCGTAGCAGCGGGAGACTACGAGCAGTACTTC
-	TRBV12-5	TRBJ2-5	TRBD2	CASGYLILAGQETQYF	TGTGCTAGTGGTTACCTTATTCTAGCGGGACAAGAGACCCAGTACTTC
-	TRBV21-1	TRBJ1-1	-	CASSTQDRGLAEAFF	TGTGCCAGCAGCACCCAGGACAGGGGGCTGGCTGAAGCTTTCTTT
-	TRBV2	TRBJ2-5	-	CATNSQETQYF	TGTGCCACCAACTCACAAGAGACCCAGTACTTC
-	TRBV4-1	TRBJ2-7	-	CASSWGGSYEQYF	TGCGCCAGCAGCTGGGGCGGCTCCTACGAGCAGTACTTC
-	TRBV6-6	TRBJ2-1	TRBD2	CASSRLAGGPSEQFF	TGTGCCAGCAGTCGACTAGCGGGAGGGCCTAGTGAGCAGTTCTTC
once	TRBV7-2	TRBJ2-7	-	CASSLDTSPYEQYF	TGTGCCAGCAGCTTAGACACCTCGCCCTACGAGCAGTACTTC
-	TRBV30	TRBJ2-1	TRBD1	CAWSVHRDRGWDNEQFF	TGTGCCTGGAGTGTACACAGGGACAGGGGGTGGGACAATGAGCAGTTCTTC
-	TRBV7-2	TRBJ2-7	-	CASSLAPGYGYEQYF	TGTGCCAGCAGCTTAGCTCCGGGTTATGGCTACGAGCAGTACTTC
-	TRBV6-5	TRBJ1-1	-	CASTTGVPGTEAFF	TGTGCCAGCACCACCGGGGTCCCTGGGACTGAAGCTTTCTTT